These 14 T cell receptor beta chains share one sample of origin, sequenced in a study of cytomegalovirus exposure and HLA in healthy donors. PCR primers comprised 60 Vbeta and 13 Jbeta primers. TCRdb's copy holds only in-frame clones and misses some; the assay was immunoSEQ multiplex PCR. The repertoire holds 150,000 or so clones, with about 85% as singletons. Sequenced sample: PBMCs. These receptors all come from a man aged 25 to 45 in good health and CMV-seropositive.

Details on this clone: The junction does not match germline at one end; this may be a read error. This chain connects TRBV4-3 to TRBJ1-1; a weak D match, TRBD1 (5 bases). Germline assignment: CDR1 LGHNA and CDR2 YSLEER. The CDR3 is 11 amino acids. DNA for the CDR3: TGCGCCAGCAGCCATCCCGACAGCTTCGGATTT. Translating gives CASSHPDSFGF.

The rearrangement links TRBV27 to TRBJ1-5; 10 bases line up with TRBD1. The CDR3 contains 16 residues. V lost 6 bases, J lost 2 bases, and 7 bases stayed unmatched. Germline loops: CDR1 MNHEY, CDR2 SMNVEV (reference sequence). The CDR3 coding sequence is TGTGCCAGCAGGGTGACAGGGGGCATCGGCAATCAGCCCCAGCATTTT. It specifies CASRVTGGIGNQPQHF.

The rearrangement uses TRBV19 and TRBJ2-5; 8 nucleotides line up with TRBD2. CDR1 LNHDA and CDR2 SQIVND come from the germline V gene (reference sequence). V was pared by 5 bases and J by 5 bases, with 7 bases of the junction left unmatched. The CDR3 has 14 amino acids. The CDR3, as DNA: TGTGCCAGTAGTGCAAACCAGCGGGGGGAGACCCAGTACTTC. This sequence encodes CASSANQRGETQYF.

The chain combines TRBV5-1 with TRBJ2-7; 9 nucleotides line up with TRBD2. Germline V gene sequence: CDR1 SGHRS, CDR2 YFSETQ. Losses at the gene ends were 5 bases for V and 2 bases for J; bases not matched to a gene: 5. CDR3 length: 14 residues. CDR3 DNA sequence: TGCGCCAGCAGTCAGACTAGCGGAGCCTACGAGCAGTACTTC. Residues: CASSQTSGAYEQYF.

The rearrangement uses TRBV7-3 and TRBJ2-2; D might be TRBD2 (5 bases). The CDR3 spans 16 residues. CDR1 SGHTA and CDR2 FQGTGA come from the germline V gene. V lost 0 bases to trimming and J lost 5 bases, with 13 bases between them. The CDR3 spells CASSLTPGWGTGELFF. The CDR3 nucleotides read TGTGCCAGCAGCTTAACCCCGGGATGGGGTACCGGGGAGCTGTTTTTT. The variable domain in full, completed from reference TRBV7-3 and TRBJ2-2, reads GAGVSQTPSNKVTEKGKYVELRCDPISGHTALYWYRQSLGQGPEFLIYFQGTGAADDSGLPNDRFFAVRPEGSVSTLKIQRTERGDSAVYLCASSLTPGWGTGELFFGEGSRLTVL.

V is TRBV9 and J is TRBJ2-1; a weak D match, TRBD1 (6 bases). Looked up from germline, CDR1 is SGDLS and CDR2 is YYNGEE. V was pared by 0 bases and J by 6 bases, with 7 bases between. The CDR3 is 13 residues long. CDR3 protein: CASSVAGANEQFF. The CDR3 DNA is TGTGCCAGCAGCGTAGCAGGGGCCAATGAGCAGTTCTTC.

The chain uses TRBV14 and TRBJ2-1, with TRBD2 matching 7 bases. The CDR3 sequence is 15 residues long. Trimming took 3 bases from V and 2 from J; bases not matched to a gene: 4. Germline V gene data show CDR1 as SGHDN and CDR2 as FVKESK. In nucleotides, the CDR3 is TGTGCCAGCAGCCAGATCGGGGGGACCTACAATGAGCAGTTCTTC. Translation: CASSQIGGTYNEQFF.

The genes are TRBV7-9 and TRBJ1-2; TRBD1 matches at 8 bases. From germline, CDR1 is SEHNR and CDR2 FQNEAQ (reference sequence). The CDR3 totals 13 residues. V lost 6 bases and J lost 4; bases outside the gene matches: 4. The CDR3 DNA follows: TGTGCCAGCAGTCCAGGGGGCGTCTATGGCTACACCTTC. Encoded protein: CASSPGGVYGYTF.

On this clone: A read error may account for a junction end that differs from germline. This chain uses TRBV11-2 with TRBJ2-1; D is perhaps TRBD2 (6 bases). Germline V lookup: CDR1 SGHAT, CDR2 FQNNGV. The CDR3 runs 12 residues. The CDR3 DNA sequence: TGCGCAGCAGGCGGGATGGGTTGGGAGCAGTTCTTC. This codes for CAAGGMGWEQFF.

The rearrangement uses TRBV27 and TRBJ1-2; D gene uncertain. V lost 10 bases to trimming and J lost 7 bases, with 13 bases between them. This CDR3 region has 11 residues. Germline V lookup: CDR1 MNHEY, CDR2 SMNVEV (reference sequence). CDR3 nucleotides: TGTGCCACGTTGAACTATGGTGGCTACACCTTC. It yields the protein CATLNYGGYTF.

This clone has only a few counts. J is TRBJ2-5 and V is TRBV5-4, with 14 bases identical to TRBD2. The CDR3 consists of 16 residues. V lost 5 bases to trimming and J lost 4 bases; unmatched junction nucleotides: 7. Per germline, CDR1 SGHNT and CDR2 YYREEE (reference sequence). CDR3 sequence reads: CASRAGTSGGRETQYF. CDR3 nucleotides: TGTGCCAGCAGAGCCGGGACTAGCGGGGGACGAGAGACCCAGTACTTC.

The V call is TRBV11-2, the J call TRBJ2-7, with TRBD1 identical over 12 bases. Germline CDR1 SGHAT, CDR2 FQNNGV. V trimming: 3 bases; J trimming: 5 bases; junction bases outside the gene matches: 5. This CDR3 is built from 15 residues. The CDR3 is CASSFSGTGGHEQYF. The CDR3 region has the DNA TGTGCCAGCAGCTTTTCCGGGACAGGGGGCCACGAGCAGTACTTC.

CDR3: CASSRLAGTRWAYEQYF. CDR3 DNA: TGTGCCAGCAGCCGACTAGCGGGAACCAGGTGGGCTTACGAGCAGTACTTC. The rearrangement uses TRBV9 and TRBJ2-7; 11 nucleotides align to TRBD2. The ends lost 4 bases at V and 4 bases at J; junction bases unmatched: 13. Germline V gene sequence: CDR1 SGDLS, CDR2 YYNGEE. CDR3 length: 17 amino acids.

This clone occurred a few times. V and J are TRBV7-9 and TRBJ1-4, with 9 bases identical to TRBD1. Germline V CDR1 and CDR2: SEHNR, FQNEAQ (reference sequence). V was clipped by 8 bases and J by 8 bases; unmatched bases: 6. The CDR3 covers 13 residues. The CDR3 DNA sequence: TGTGCCAGCGCCGGGACAGGGAACGAAAAACTGTTTTTT. The encoded protein is CASAGTGNEKLFF.